This paragraph covers one TCR beta chain sequence. There is no known antigen for this receptor. No much larger clone exists at a distance of one base, and base qualities are not known. Within the sample, other DNA sequences also encode this same CDR3. This sample was included in a study of blood T cell repertoires in COVID-19 (dated by TCRdb to the early 2020s). Study-level background: Samples covering the acute and convalescent phases of COVID-19 were provided by collaborators in the United States, Italy and Spain. The repertoires were made available in a free public database intended to serve as a resource for research on the immune response to SARS-CoV-2. Subjects who had been exposed to COVID-19, were actively infected with it, or had recovered from it provided the deeply sampled blood TCRbeta repertoires that made up the dataset. The samples were drawn from the first 160 participants of the ongoing ImmuneRACE study and from 1,254 subjects provided by 6 global collaborators. The material from the prospective study consisted of cDNA or gDNA derived from T cells, B-cell-depleted T cells, or PBMCs. Where HLA class I and class II types were available, the types were taken from metadata supplied by the sample provider, not from assay-based typing. Nearly every sample came with metadata listing a de-identified subject ID, COVID-19 status, age in years and sex.

Whole blood was collected in K2EDTA tubes by collaborating institutions according to the institutions' own protocols. Collaborator samples were shipped for TCRbeta analysis as frozen whole blood, isolated PBMCs, or DNA extracted from either sample type. TCRbeta CDR3 regions were amplified from genomic DNA by means of the immunoSEQ Assay, a bias-controlled multiplex PCR. The original methods were these. The number of nucleated cells in each sample was estimated by amplification of reference gene primers within the assay. To quantify the absolute abundance of each unique TCRbeta CDR3 rearrangement, sequence reads were collapsed and filtered. Productive Simpson clonality was computed per sample as the square root of Simpson's diversity index over productive rearrangements. The table was pulled from immuneACCESS by TCRdb, which kept in-frame rearrangements only. Such tables lose some clones; where checked, under half of the loss comes from unresolved V genes, and the rest has no known cause. That table is the source of V, J and clone size, and D and trimming were worked out from the DNA. For this sample there are around 140,000 clones; approximately 82% appear just once. Roughly 15% of the sample lies in the top ten.

Its CDR3 holds 15 amino acids, cysteine through phenylalanine. Just the 45-base CDR3 DNA is kept, in frame starting at base 1. Cut back by 0 bases and 2 bases, the V and J ends lie 11 bases apart. From the germline V gene, CDR1 is SGHRS and CDR2 is YFSETQ. Broad study findings and their caveats: How much clinical and demographic metadata was included differed by source and by participant, and the metadata was provided uncurated.

The chain is assembled from TRBV5-1 and TRBJ1-2; matching of 6 bases hints at TRBD1 as the D gene. Sequenced material: peripheral blood. The receptor was derived from a human donor with acute or convalescent COVID-19. The donor label of this sample is uncertain. The CDR3 protein: CASSLVAGENYGYTF. The bases read TGCGCCAGCAGCTTGGTGGCAGGGGAGAACTATGGCTACACCTTC.